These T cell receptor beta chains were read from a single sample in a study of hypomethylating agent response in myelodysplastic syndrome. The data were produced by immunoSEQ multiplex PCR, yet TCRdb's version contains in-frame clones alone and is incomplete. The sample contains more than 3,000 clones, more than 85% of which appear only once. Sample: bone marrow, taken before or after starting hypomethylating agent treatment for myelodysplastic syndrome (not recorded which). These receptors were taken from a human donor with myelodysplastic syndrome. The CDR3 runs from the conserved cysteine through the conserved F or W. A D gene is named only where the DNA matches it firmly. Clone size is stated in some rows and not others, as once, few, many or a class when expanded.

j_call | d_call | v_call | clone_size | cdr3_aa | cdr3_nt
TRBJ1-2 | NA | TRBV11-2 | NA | CASRGHKIGYTF | TGTGCCAGCAGGGGCCACAAGATTGGCTACACCTTC
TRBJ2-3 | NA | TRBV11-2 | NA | CASTISEIGDTQYF | TGTGCCAGCACCATTAGTGAGATTGGAGATACGCAGTATTTT
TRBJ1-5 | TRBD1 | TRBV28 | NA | CASSTGAGQPQHF | TGTGCCAGCAGTACAGGGGCGGGTCAGCCCCAGCATTTT
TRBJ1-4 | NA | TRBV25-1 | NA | CASSVDSGGREKLFF | TGTGCCAGCAGTGTCGACAGTGGAGGACGAGAAAAACTGTTTTTT
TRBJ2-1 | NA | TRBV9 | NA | CASSTYRLGGEQFF | TGTGCCAGCAGCACCTACCGACTAGGAGGGGAGCAGTTCTTC
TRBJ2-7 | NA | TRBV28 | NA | CASSSRSFKQYF | TGTGCCAGCAGTTCTAGGTCCTTCAAGCAGTACTTC
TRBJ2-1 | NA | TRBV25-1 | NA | CASSEFVSNEQFF | TGTGCCAGCAGTGAATTCGTGTCCAATGAGCAGTTCTTC
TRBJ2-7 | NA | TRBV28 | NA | CASTQGGYEQYF | TGTGCCAGCACCCAGGGGGGCTACGAGCAGTACTTC
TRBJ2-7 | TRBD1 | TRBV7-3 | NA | CASSEGQGRGQYF | TGTGCCAGCAGCGAGGGACAGGGCCGGGGGCAGTACTTC
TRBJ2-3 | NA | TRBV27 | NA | CASRLTDTQYF | TGTGCCAGCAGGCTCACAGATACGCAGTATTTT
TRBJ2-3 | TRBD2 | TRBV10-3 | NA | CAISESEAGGRDTQYF | TGTGCCATCAGTGAGTCAGAAGCGGGAGGGAGAGATACGCAGTATTTT
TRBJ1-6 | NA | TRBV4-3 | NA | CASSQEVRTEMFSPLHF | TGCGCCAGCAGCCAAGAGGTCCGGACAGAGATGTTTTCACCCCTCCACTTT
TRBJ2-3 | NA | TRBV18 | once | CASSLGTSTDTQYF | TGTGCCAGCTCACTCGGGACTAGCACAGATACGCAGTATTTT
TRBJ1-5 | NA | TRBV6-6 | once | CASGDGNQPQHF | TGTGCCAGCGGAGACGGGAATCAGCCCCAGCATTTT
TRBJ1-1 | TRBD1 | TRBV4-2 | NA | CASSQELGGQGPTEAFF | TGTGCCAGCAGCCAAGAATTAGGGGGACAGGGTCCCACTGAAGCTTTCTTT
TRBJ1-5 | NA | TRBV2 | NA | CASARDGGNQPQHF | TGTGCCAGTGCCCGGGACGGGGGCAATCAGCCCCAGCATTTT
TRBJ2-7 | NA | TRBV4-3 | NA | CASSQLTGRSAYEQYF | TGCGCCAGCAGCCAACTTACAGGGAGGAGCGCCTACGAGCAGTACTTC
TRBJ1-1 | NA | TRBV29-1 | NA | CSVVGTMNTEAFF | TGCAGCGTCGTCGGGACAATGAACACTGAAGCTTTCTTT
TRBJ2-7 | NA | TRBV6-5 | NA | CASSYEPRGYAQYF | TGTGCCAGCAGTTACGAACCAAGGGGCTACGCGCAGTACTTC
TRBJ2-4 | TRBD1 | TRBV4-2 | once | CASSQDRTGSLAKNIQYF | TGTGCCAGCAGCCAAGACCGGACAGGGAGTCTAGCCAAAAACATTCAGTACTTC
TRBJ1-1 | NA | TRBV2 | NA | CASSVQGANTEAFF | TGTGCCAGCAGTGTTCAGGGCGCGAACACTGAAGCTTTCTTT
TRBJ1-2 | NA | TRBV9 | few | CASSVGVGRNYGYTF | TGTGCCAGCAGCGTAGGCGTAGGACGTAACTATGGCTACACCTTC
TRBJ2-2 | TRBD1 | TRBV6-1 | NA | CASGTGGTGELFF | TGTGCCAGCGGGACAGGGGGAACCGGGGAGCTGTTTTTT
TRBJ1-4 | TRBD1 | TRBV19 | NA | CASSIRGRWEKLFF | TGTGCCAGTAGTATCAGGGGGCGTTGGGAAAAACTGTTTTTT
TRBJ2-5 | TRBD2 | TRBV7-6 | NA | CASTPTSVGETQYF | TGTGCCAGCACCCCGACTAGCGTGGGAGAGACCCAGTACTTC
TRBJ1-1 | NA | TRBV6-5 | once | CASSYSRGTTEAFF | TGTGCCAGCAGTTACTCTCGGGGTACCACTGAAGCTTTCTTT
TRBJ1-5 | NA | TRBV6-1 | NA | CASSPAPRNQPQHF | TGTGCCAGCTCCCCGGCGCCGAGAAATCAGCCCCAGCATTTT
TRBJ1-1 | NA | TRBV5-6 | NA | CASSLGQGRTGTEAFF | TGTGCCAGCAGCTTGGGGCAGGGTCGAACTGGTACTGAAGCTTTCTTT
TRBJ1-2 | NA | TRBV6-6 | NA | CASSYGTPLGYGYTF | TGTGCCAGCAGCTACGGGACGCCGTTGGGCTATGGCTACACCTTC
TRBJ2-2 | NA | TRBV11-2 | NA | CASSPRLGSGELFF | TGTGCCAGCAGCCCGCGCCTGGGGAGCGGGGAGCTGTTTTTT
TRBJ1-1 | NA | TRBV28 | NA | CASHGESNAFF | TGTGCCAGCCATGGGGAAAGTAATGCTTTCTTT
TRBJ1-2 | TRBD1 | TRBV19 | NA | CASSPSRDSNYGYTF | TGTGCCAGTAGTCCCTCCCGGGACAGTAACTATGGCTACACCTTC
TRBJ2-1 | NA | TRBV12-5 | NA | CASGSSLEQFF | TGTGCTAGTGGCTCGAGTCTTGAGCAGTTCTTC
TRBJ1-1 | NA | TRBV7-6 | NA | CASSFAGKGTEAFF | TGTGCCAGCAGCTTTGCCGGCAAGGGAACTGAAGCTTTCTTT
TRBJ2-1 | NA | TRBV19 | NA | CASMASYNEQFF | TGTGCCAGTATGGCGAGTTACAATGAGCAGTTCTTC
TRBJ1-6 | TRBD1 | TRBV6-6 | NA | CASTQDRGGSPLHF | TGTGCCAGCACCCAGGACAGGGGTGGATCACCCCTCCACTTT
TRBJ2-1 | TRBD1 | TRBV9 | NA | CASSGSRGKNEQFF | TGTGCCAGCAGCGGAAGCAGGGGGAAGAATGAGCAGTTCTTC
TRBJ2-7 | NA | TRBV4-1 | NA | CASSQEGRGGAIYEQYF | TGCGCCAGCAGCCAAGAGGGGAGGGGGGGGGCCATCTACGAGCAGTACTTC
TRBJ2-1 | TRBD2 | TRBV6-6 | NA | CASSPGTSGSHEQFF | TGTGCCAGCAGTCCTGGGACTAGCGGGAGCCATGAGCAGTTCTTC
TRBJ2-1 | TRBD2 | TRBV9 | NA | CASSVGGGAYNEQFF | TGTGCCAGCAGCGTTGGCGGGGGGGCTTACAATGAGCAGTTCTTC
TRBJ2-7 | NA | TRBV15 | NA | CATSIGGLGPEQYF | TGTGCCACCAGCATCGGAGGGCTGGGGCCCGAGCAGTACTTC
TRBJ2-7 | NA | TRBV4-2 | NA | CASSQVSGSNEQYF | TGTGCCAGCAGCCAAGTCTCAGGGTCCAACGAGCAGTACTTC
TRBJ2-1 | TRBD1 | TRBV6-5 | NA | CATRDSFYNEQFF | TGTGCCACCCGGGACAGCTTCTACAATGAGCAGTTCTTC
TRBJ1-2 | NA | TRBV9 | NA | CASSVAAQGNGYTF | TGTGCCAGCAGCGTAGCAGCGCAGGGTAATGGCTACACCTTC
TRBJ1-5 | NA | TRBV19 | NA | CASSIQLYQPQHF | TGTGCCAGTAGTATCCAGTTATATCAGCCCCAGCATTTT
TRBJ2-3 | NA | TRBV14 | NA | CASSQGPNTQYF | TGTGCCAGCAGCCAAGGTCCAAATACGCAGTATTTT